A few counts support the clone carrying this T cell receptor (beta chain). RNA extraction was followed by reverse transcription into cDNA, which acted as the sequencing template. TCRdb keeps only in-frame clones here, not all; method: immunoSEQ multiplex PCR. This table holds approximately 140,000 clones, 40% to 50% found once. This sample is part of a study of CD8+ T cells in alopecia areata. Trimming stripped 2 bases from V and 2 bases from J, with 13 bases between. The CDR3 has 17 residues. Looked up from germline, CDR1 is KGHSH and CDR2 is LQKENI. The chain combines TRBV18 with TRBJ2-6; no clear D gene. The sequencing sample was made of CD4+ T cells sorted from blood. The receptor's source is a human donor with alopecia areata. CDR3 in DNA: TGTGCCAGCTCACCAGTGTCAGGCGCCACTGGGGCCAACGTCCTGACTTTC. This codes for CASSPVSGATGANVLTF.